This T cell receptor (beta chain) was profiled in a study of blood T cell repertoires in COVID-19. Assay: immunoSEQ multiplex PCR; the TCRdb copy retains only in-frame clones and omits some. The repertoire holds approximately 280,000 clones, with about 86% as singletons. This sequence originates from a woman aged 25 to 39 who had recovered from COVID-19. Material: peripheral blood.

In DNA, the CDR3 is TGTGCCAGCAGGTACAGGTACGGGAGTAGAAAGGGAAATGAGCAGTTCTTC. Encoded protein: CASRYRYGSRKGNEQFF. The gene calls are TRBV7-9 and TRBJ2-1, with D perhaps TRBD2 (6 bases). CDR3 length: 17 residues. Germline V CDR1 and CDR2: SEHNR, FQNEAQ (reference sequence). V was trimmed by 6 bases and J by 7 bases, leaving 25 bases between them. Using reference TRBV7-9 and TRBJ2-1 for the parts outside the CDR3, the full variable domain is DTGVSQNPRHKITKRGQNVTFRCDPISEHNRLYWYRQTLGQGPEFLTYFQNEAQLEKSRLLSDRFSAERPKGSFSTLEIQRTEQGDSAMYLCASRYRYGSRKGNEQFFGPGTRLTVL.